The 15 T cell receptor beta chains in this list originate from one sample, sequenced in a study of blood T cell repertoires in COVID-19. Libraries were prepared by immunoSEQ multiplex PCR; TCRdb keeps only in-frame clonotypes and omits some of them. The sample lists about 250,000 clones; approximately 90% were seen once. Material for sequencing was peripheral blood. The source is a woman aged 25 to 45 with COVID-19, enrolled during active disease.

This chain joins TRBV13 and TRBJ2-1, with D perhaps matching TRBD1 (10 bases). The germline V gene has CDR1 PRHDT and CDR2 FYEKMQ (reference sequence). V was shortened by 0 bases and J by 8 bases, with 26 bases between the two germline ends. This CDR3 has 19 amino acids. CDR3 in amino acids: CASSLGTGGSSGVVHEQFF. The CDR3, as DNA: TGTGCCAGCAGCTTAGGGACAGGGGGCTCTAGCGGGGTTGTCCATGAGCAGTTCTTC.

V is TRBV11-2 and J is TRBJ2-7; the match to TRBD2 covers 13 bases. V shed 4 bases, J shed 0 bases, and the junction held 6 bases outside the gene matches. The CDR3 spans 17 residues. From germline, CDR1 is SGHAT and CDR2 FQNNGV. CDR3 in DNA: TGTGCCAGCAGCTCCTACGGGACTAGCGGGGTCTCCTACGAGCAGTACGTC. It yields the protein CASSSYGTSGVSYEQYV.

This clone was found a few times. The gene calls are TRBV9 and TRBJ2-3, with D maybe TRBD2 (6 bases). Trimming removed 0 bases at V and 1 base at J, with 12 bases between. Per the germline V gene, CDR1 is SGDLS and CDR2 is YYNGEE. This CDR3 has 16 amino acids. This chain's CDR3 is CASSVGGRGGTDTQYF. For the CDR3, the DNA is TGTGCCAGCAGCGTAGGTGGGCGGGGCGGCACAGATACGCAGTATTTT. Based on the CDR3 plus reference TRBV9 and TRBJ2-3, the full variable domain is DSGVTQTPKHLITATGQRVTLRCSPRSGDLSVYWYQQSLDQGLQFLIQYYNGEERAKGNILERFSAQQFPDLHSELNLSSLELGDSALYFCASSVGGRGGTDTQYFGPGTRLTVL.

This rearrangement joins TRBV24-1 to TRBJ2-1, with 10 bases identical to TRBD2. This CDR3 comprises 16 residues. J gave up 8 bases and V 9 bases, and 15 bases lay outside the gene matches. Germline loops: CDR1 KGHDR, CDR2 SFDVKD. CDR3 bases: TGTGCCACCGGCTCTAGCGGGAGTGGATCCCCGGATGAGCAGTTCTTC. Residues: CATGSSGSGSPDEQFF.

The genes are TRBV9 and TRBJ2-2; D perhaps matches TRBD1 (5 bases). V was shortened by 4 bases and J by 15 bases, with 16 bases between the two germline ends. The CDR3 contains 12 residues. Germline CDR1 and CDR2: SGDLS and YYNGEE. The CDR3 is CASSPPGSQMFF. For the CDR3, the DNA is TGTGCCAGCAGCCCCCCAGGGTCCCAGATGTTTTTT.

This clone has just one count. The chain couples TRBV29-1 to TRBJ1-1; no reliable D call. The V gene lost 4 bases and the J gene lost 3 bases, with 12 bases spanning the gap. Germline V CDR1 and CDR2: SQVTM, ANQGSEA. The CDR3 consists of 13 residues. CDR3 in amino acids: CSVVVTGDTEAFF. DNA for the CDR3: TGCAGCGTTGTAGTAACCGGGGACACTGAAGCTTTCTTT.

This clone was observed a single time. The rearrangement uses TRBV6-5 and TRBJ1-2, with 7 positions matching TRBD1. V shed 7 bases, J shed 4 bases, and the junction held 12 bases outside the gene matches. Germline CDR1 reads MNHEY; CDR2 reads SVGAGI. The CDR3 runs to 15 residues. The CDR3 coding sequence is TGTGCCAGCATAGGCTGGGACAGAAGAAGCTATGGCTACACCTTC. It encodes CASIGWDRRSYGYTF.

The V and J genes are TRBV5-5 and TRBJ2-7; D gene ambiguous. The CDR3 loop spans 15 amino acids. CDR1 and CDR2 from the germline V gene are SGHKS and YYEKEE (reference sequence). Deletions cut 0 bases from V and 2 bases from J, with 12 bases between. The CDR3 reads CASSLGTERTYEQYF. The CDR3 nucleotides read TGTGCCAGCAGCTTGGGCACAGAAAGAACCTACGAGCAGTACTTC.

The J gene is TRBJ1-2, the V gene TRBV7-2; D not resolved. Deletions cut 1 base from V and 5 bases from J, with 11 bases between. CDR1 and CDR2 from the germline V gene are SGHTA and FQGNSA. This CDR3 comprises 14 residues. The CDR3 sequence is CASSLEWPDYGYTF. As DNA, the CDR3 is TGTGCCAGCAGCTTAGAGTGGCCAGATTATGGCTACACCTTC.

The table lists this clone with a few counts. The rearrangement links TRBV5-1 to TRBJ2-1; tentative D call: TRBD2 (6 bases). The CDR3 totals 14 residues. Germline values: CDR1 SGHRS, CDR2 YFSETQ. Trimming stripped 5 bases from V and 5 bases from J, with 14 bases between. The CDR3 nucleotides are TGCGCCAGCAGTATTTCAGGAGGGAACAATGAGCAGTTCTTC. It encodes CASSISGGNNEQFF.

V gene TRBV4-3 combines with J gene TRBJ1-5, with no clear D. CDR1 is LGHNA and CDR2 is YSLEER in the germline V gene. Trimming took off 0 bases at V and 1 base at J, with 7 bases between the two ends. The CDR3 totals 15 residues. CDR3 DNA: TGCGCCAGCAGCCAAGATGGGCAGAGCAATCAGCCCCAGCATTTT. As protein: CASSQDGQSNQPQHF.

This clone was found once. The CDR3 reads CASSFHRGLVEAFF. CDR3 sequence (DNA): TGTGCCAGCAGCTTTCACAGAGGGTTAGTTGAAGCTTTCTTT. The genes are TRBV11-2 and TRBJ1-1; D is unresolved. Germline V CDR1 and CDR2: SGHAT, FQNNGV. The V gene lost 3 bases and the J gene lost 7 bases, with 15 bases spanning the gap. The CDR3 has 14 residues.

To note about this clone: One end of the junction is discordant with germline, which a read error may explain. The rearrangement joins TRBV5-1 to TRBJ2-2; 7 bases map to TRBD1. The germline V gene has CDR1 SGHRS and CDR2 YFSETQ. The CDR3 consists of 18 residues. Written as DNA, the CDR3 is TGCGCAAGCAATCCGTTCCCCGACGGGACAGCGAACACCGGGGAGCTGTTTTTT. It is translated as CASNPFPDGTANTGELFF.

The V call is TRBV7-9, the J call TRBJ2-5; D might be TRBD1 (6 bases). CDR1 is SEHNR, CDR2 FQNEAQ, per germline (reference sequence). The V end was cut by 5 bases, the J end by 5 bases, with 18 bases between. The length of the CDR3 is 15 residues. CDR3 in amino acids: CASSPTGTTRETQYF. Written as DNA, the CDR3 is TGTGCCAGCAGCCCAACCGGGACAACCAGGGAGACCCAGTACTTC.

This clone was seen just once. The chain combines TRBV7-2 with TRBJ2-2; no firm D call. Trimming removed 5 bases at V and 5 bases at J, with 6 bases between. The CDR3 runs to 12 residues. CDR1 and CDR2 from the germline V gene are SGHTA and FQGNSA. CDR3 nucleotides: TGTGCCAGCAGCCCAGGTACCGGGGAGCTGTTTTTT. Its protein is CASSPGTGELFF.